This T cell receptor beta chain was identified in a study of blood T cell repertoires in COVID-19 (dated by TCRdb to the early 2020s). Looking at the study overall: Samples from collaborators originated in the United States, Italy and Spain and spanned both the acute and convalescent phases of COVID-19. The repertoires were released in a freely available public database intended as a resource for research on the immune response to SARS-CoV-2. Nearly every sample came with metadata listing a de-identified subject ID, COVID-19 status, age in years and sex. The material from the prospective study consisted of cDNA or gDNA derived from T cells, B-cell-depleted T cells, or PBMCs. The samples were drawn from the first 160 participants of the ongoing ImmuneRACE study and from some 1,300 subjects provided by 6 global collaborators. The dataset comprised deeply sampled blood TCRbeta repertoires from subjects exposed to, actively infected with, or recovered from COVID-19. Where available, HLA class I and class II types were taken from metadata supplied by the sample provider and were not determined by assay-based typing. The paper as a whole reports these results and caveats: How much clinical and demographic metadata was included differed by source and by participant, and the metadata was provided uncurated.

TCRbeta CDR3 regions were amplified from genomic DNA by means of the immunoSEQ Assay, a bias-controlled multiplex PCR. Per the source publication's procedure: Nucleated cell counts per sample were estimated from amplification of reference gene primers within the assay. Sequence reads were collapsed and filtered to measure the absolute abundance of every unique TCRbeta CDR3 rearrangement. For each sample, productive Simpson clonality was calculated by taking the square root of Simpson's diversity index across productive rearrangements. What TCRdb holds here is the immuneACCESS table cut down to in-frame rearrangements. Part of the clones is not present; checked against another copy, under half of the missing clones reflect an unresolved V gene, and the others are unexplained. Clonal size and the V and J genes are those of that table, whereas D and trimming came from the DNA. The sample table shows around 170,000 clones, and roughly 88% are seen once. Roughly 8.7% of the sample comes from the top ten.

Participants in the prospective study were enrolled through a virtual design, were aged roughly 18 to 95 years, and lived in approximately 25 United States geographic areas. Cohort assignment in the prospective study relied on participant-reported clinical history from a screening survey and a study questionnaire. For ImmuneRACE Cohort 3, a participant was defined as recovered based on two consecutive negative NP/OP PCR tests, clearance by a healthcare professional, or resolution of symptoms. In the prospective study, whole blood, serum and a nasopharyngeal or oropharyngeal swab were collected from each participant by mobile phlebotomists. Additional blood draws and questionnaires over an approximately 2-month period could optionally be provided by prospective study participants. Before DNA extraction, prospective study blood samples were shipped either frozen or at room temperature. To note about this clone: The antigen it recognizes is unknown. Qualities for individual bases were not recorded, and no much larger clone is one base off.

CDR1 and CDR2 were assigned from the germline V gene as ENHRY and SYGVKD. V and J lose 6 bases and 5 bases, and a span of 16 bases separates them. Counted from cysteine to phenylalanine, this CDR3 has 15 amino acids. Here the CDR3 DNA is all that survives: 45 bases in frame from base 1. This sequence was found in a woman aged 25-40 years who had recovered from COVID-19. The sample consisted of PBMCs or T cells enriched from blood (not recorded which). This chain is built from TRBV10-3 and TRBJ2-2; a tentative D match to TRBD2 spans 6 bases. The CDR3 reads CAIRVRSGPTGELFF. The nucleotide sequence is TGTGCCATCAGGGTTCGGAGCGGGCCAACCGGGGAGCTGTTTTTT.